This T cell receptor (beta chain) stems from a study of blood T cells in healthy people across ages. Next came a second PCR, run for roughly 6 to 11 cycles, which used a sample-barcoded 5' primer along with a J-beta primer mix. TCRdb analysed the 5' RACE reads with MiXCR anew, one entry per CDR3 protein. The sample consists of 1 million or so distinct CDR3 sequences, 40% to 55% of them appearing once. This CDR3 region has 15 residues. The V and J ends lost 5 bases and 7 bases, in that order; junction bases with no gene match: 10. CDR1 is SGHTA and CDR2 is FQGNSA in the germline V gene. Remarks on this clonotype: This could be a read error, since a much larger clone is one nucleotide away.

The sequence was obtained from a woman aged 55-75 years in good health. The rearrangement joins TRBV7-2 to TRBJ2-7, with 11 bases aligning to TRBD2. Input material: blood. The CDR3 sequence is CASSQLAGAENEQYF. The CDR3 region has the DNA TGTGCCAGCAGCCAACTAGCGGGAGCGGAGAATGAGCAGTACTTC.